This is a list of T cell receptor beta chains from one sample in a study of cytomegalovirus exposure and HLA in healthy donors. TCRdb's copy holds only in-frame clones and misses some; the assay was immunoSEQ multiplex PCR. Of around 90,000 clones listed, roughly 78% are singletons. Sequencing was done on a sample of PBMCs. These receptors all stem from a man aged 25 to 45 in good health and CMV-seronegative. Both conserved end residues are part of each CDR3. The D gene is left open where the match is weak. Part of the rows lack a size; the others show once, few, many or a class for expanded clones.

TRBJ2-3,TRBD1,NA,TRBV9,CASSARTGGTDTQYF,TGTGCCAGCAGCGCCAGGACAGGGGGCACCGATACGCAGTATTTT
TRBJ1-2,NA,NA,TRBV28,CASSLLAAGVGYGYTF,TGTGCCAGCAGTTTATTGGCGGCAGGGGTAGGGTATGGCTACACCTTC
TRBJ2-1,TRBD2,NA,TRBV12-5,CASGPGLARDNEQFF,TGTGCTAGTGGCCCGGGACTAGCGAGGGACAATGAGCAGTTCTTC
TRBJ2-7,TRBD2,NA,TRBV19,CASSAGSGRGYEQYF,TGTGCCAGTAGCGCCGGAAGCGGGAGGGGTTACGAGCAGTACTTC
TRBJ2-3,NA,NA,TRBV5-1,CASSLGGRGPDTQYF,TGCGCCAGCAGCTTAGGTGGCAGGGGCCCAGATACGCAGTATTTT
TRBJ1-1,NA,NA,TRBV11-2,CASSLLTGTYNTEAFF,TGTGCCAGCAGCTTATTAACCGGGACATACAACACTGAAGCTTTCTTT
TRBJ2-2,NA,NA,TRBV19,CASSRREGELFF,TGTGCCAGTAGCCGGAGGGAAGGGGAGCTGTTTTTT
TRBJ1-1,NA,many,TRBV30,CAWSVRGFGMNTEAFF,TGTGCCTGGAGTGTACGGGGGTTTGGAATGAACACTGAAGCTTTCTTT
TRBJ1-4,NA,NA,TRBV5-3,CARSSLREKLFF,TGTGCCAGAAGCAGCCTGAGGGAAAAACTGTTTTTT
TRBJ1-1,TRBD1,NA,TRBV2,CARRTGGNTEAFF,TGTGCCAGAAGAACAGGGGGGAACACTGAAGCTTTCTTT
TRBJ1-4,NA,many,TRBV10-3,CAISRGHDEKLFF,TGTGCCATCAGTCGGGGACATGATGAAAAACTGTTTTTT
TRBJ1-2,TRBD1,NA,TRBV9,CASSVSHRGTYGYTF,TGTGCCAGCAGCGTCTCTCACAGGGGAACCTATGGCTACACCTTC
TRBJ2-7,NA,NA,TRBV7-9,CASSQSDTGTYEQYF,TGTGCCAGCAGTCAGAGTGACACAGGGACCTACGAGCAGTACTTC
TRBJ2-2,NA,NA,TRBV7-3,CASSLIQPGVANTGELFF,TGTGCCAGCAGCTTGATTCAACCAGGGGTCGCGAACACCGGGGAGCTGTTTTTT
TRBJ1-5,NA,NA,TRBV12-5,CASGQGLSNQPQHF,TGTGCTAGTGGCCAGGGGCTTAGCAATCAGCCCCAGCATTTT
TRBJ2-7,NA,NA,TRBV7-9,CASSLSGLGPYSYEQYF,TGTGCCAGCAGCTTATCCGGCCTTGGGCCTTACTCCTACGAGCAGTACTTC
TRBJ2-7,TRBD2,once,TRBV25-1,CASSRTSGVSYEQYF,TGTGCCAGCAGTCGTACTAGCGGGGTCTCCTACGAGCAGTACTTC
TRBJ1-5,TRBD1,NA,TRBV10-3,CAISESTGGGKPQHF,TGTGCCATCAGTGAGTCCACAGGGGGAGGTAAGCCCCAGCATTTT
TRBJ1-3,NA,NA,TRBV2,CASSTQGLASGNTIYF,TGTGCCAGCAGTACACAGGGCCTCGCCTCTGGAAACACCATATATTTT
TRBJ2-7,TRBD1,few,TRBV5-1,CASSGDRGFYEQYF,TGCGCCAGCAGCGGGGACAGGGGCTTCTACGAGCAGTACTTC
TRBJ1-5,NA,NA,TRBV25-1,CASSGRGGSNQPQHF,TGTGCCAGCAGTGGGCGGGGGGGTAGCAATCAGCCCCAGCATTTT
TRBJ2-1,TRBD1,once,TRBV27,CASRHRDRGYNEQFF,TGTGCCAGCAGGCACCGGGACAGGGGCTACAATGAGCAGTTCTTC
TRBJ2-2,NA,NA,TRBV11-3,CASSLVGQGNTGELFF,TGTGCCAGCAGCTTAGTAGGGCAGGGTAACACCGGGGAGCTGTTTTTT
TRBJ1-5,NA,once,TRBV19,CASSRLPFQPQHF,TGTGCCAGTAGTAGACTCCCGTTCCAGCCCCAGCATTTT
TRBJ1-1,NA,NA,TRBV7-9,CASSLAGEAFF,TGTGCCAGCAGCCTGGCGGGTGAAGCTTTCTTT
TRBJ2-2,NA,NA,TRBV4-2,CASSQETGSNTGELFF,TGTGCCAGCAGCCAAGAAACAGGGTCGAACACCGGGGAGCTGTTTTTT
TRBJ1-1,NA,NA,TRBV28,CASSTSGGRTENTEAFF,NA
TRBJ1-2,TRBD1,NA,TRBV5-5,CASSGGTGTTDYGYTF,TGTGCCAGCAGCGGGGGGACAGGGACGACGGACTATGGCTACACCTTC
TRBJ1-4,NA,NA,TRBV5-1,CASSLTVNEKLFF,TGCGCCAGCAGCTTGACAGTGAATGAAAAACTGTTTTTT
TRBJ1-1,NA,NA,TRBV6-5,CASSYGSTENTEAFF,TGTGCCAGCAGTTACGGTTCGACAGAGAACACTGAAGCTTTCTTT